This is a list of T cell receptor beta chains from one sample in a study of early T cells in non-severe SARS-CoV-2 infection. TCRdb re-analysed the 5' RACE reads in MiXCR, keeping a single row per CDR3 protein. The data show tens of thousands of distinct CDR3 sequences, roughly 10% seen once. The sample taken for sequencing was whole blood. The receptors derive from an adult who was a healthcare worker with PCR-confirmed SARS-CoV-2 infection or an uninfected control (not recorded which). Both conserved end residues are part of each CDR3. Fields, in order: D gene, V gene, clone size, J gene, CDR3 DNA, CDR3 protein. A D gene is named only where the DNA matches it firmly. Only some rows state a clone size, as once, few, many or a class for expanded clones.

>.|TRBV19|many|TRBJ2-1
TGTGCCAGTAGGGGTTTGGGAGAGGGAGAGCAGTTCTTC
CASRGLGEGEQFF
>.|TRBV29-1|few|TRBJ2-3
TGCAGCGTTTCCTGGGCCCCAGATACGCAGTATTTT
CSVSWAPDTQYF
>TRBD1|TRBV11-2|many|TRBJ2-7
TGTGCCAGCAGCTTTAACAGGGGGAACCCCTACGAGCAGTACTTC
CASSFNRGNPYEQYF
>.|TRBV3-1|.|TRBJ1-1
TGTGCCAGCAGCCAAGAATGGGGATGGAACACTGAAGCTTTCTTT
CASSQEWGWNTEAFF
>.|TRBV4-3|few|TRBJ2-2
TGCGCCAGCAGCCAAGATTATAGTCTCACCGGGGAGCTGTTTTTT
CASSQDYSLTGELFF
>TRBD2|TRBV7-2|many|TRBJ2-5
TGTGCCAGCAGCCTAGCGGGAGCTCTGGAGACCCAGTACTTC
CASSLAGALETQYF
>TRBD1|TRBV18|.|TRBJ1-2
TGTGCCAGCTCAAGAGCCGGGACAGGGGATGGCTACACCTTC
CASSRAGTGDGYTF
>.|TRBV3-1|.|TRBJ1-2
TGTGCCAGCAGCAACCCAGGGACCCTTGGCTACACCTTC
CASSNPGTLGYTF
>.|TRBV20-1|many|TRBJ2-7
TGCAGTGCTAGACCCAGGGGATCACCTTTCTACGAGCAGTACTTC
CSARPRGSPFYEQYF
>TRBD2|TRBV2|many|TRBJ2-7
TGTGCCAGCACTATAGCGGGAGGGTCCTTCATTCTGGAGCAGTACTTC
CASTIAGGSFILEQYF
>.|TRBV5-4|.|TRBJ2-3
TGTGCCAGCAGCCAGGCGAGCCCCACAGATACGCAGTATTTT
CASSQASPTDTQYF
>TRBD1|TRBV7-2|many|TRBJ2-3
TGTGCCAGCAGCTTAGGGGCAGGGGGCGGCACAGATACGCAGTATTTT
CASSLGAGGGTDTQYF
>TRBD2|TRBV12-3/TRBV12-4|many|TRBJ2-1
TGTGCCAGCAGTTTAGCGATTTGGACTAGCGGGAAGAGCTCCTACAATGAGCAGTTCTTC
CASSLAIWTSGKSSYNEQFF
>TRBD2|TRBV5-6|few|TRBJ2-3
TGTGCCAGCAGCTGGGGACTAGCGGGAGTCACAGATACGCAGTATTTT
CASSWGLAGVTDTQYF
>TRBD1|TRBV11-3|few|TRBJ1-1
TGTGCCAGCAGACAAAGGGGACCGGGACAGGGGACTGAAGCTTTCTTT
CASRQRGPGQGTEAFF
>.|TRBV7-2|many|TRBJ1-1
TGTGCCAGCGGTTTAAAGAGGAACACTGAAGCTTTCTTT
CASGLKRNTEAFF
>.|TRBV11-1|many|TRBJ2-1
TGTGCCAGCAGCTTTGAGGTGGAGGGTGAGCAGTTCTTC
CASSFEVEGEQFF
>.|TRBV7-8|few|TRBJ2-3
TGTGCCAGCAGCTTAAGGTCGGGATCCACAGATACGCAGTATTTT
CASSLRSGSTDTQYF
>.|TRBV5-1|many|TRBJ2-6
TGCGCCAGCAGCTTGCCGGGTTCCTCTGGGGCCAACGTCCTGACTTTC
CASSLPGSSGANVLTF
>.|TRBV10-3|many|TRBJ2-7
TGTGCCATCAGTGAAACTCGGACAGGGAGGGTCTACGAGCAGTACTTC
CAISETRTGRVYEQYF
>TRBD1|TRBV11-2|few|TRBJ1-1
TGTGCCAGCAGCTTCAGGGGGCAGGCAGCTTTCTTT
CASSFRGQAAFF
>.|TRBV6-6|many|TRBJ1-1
TGTGCCAGCCGCGATACGAACACTGAAGCTTTCTTT
CASRDTNTEAFF
>.|TRBV4-3|many|TRBJ2-5
TGCGCCAGCAGCCGAGGGCGTCAAGAGACCCAGTACTTC
CASSRGRQETQYF
>.|TRBV15|many|TRBJ2-3
TGTGCCACCGCCCCTGGGGGGAGAGGCGCAGATACGCAGTATTTT
CATAPGGRGADTQYF
>TRBD2|TRBV29-1|many|TRBJ2-5
TGCAGCGTTGAAGTCGCTAGCGGGGGGACCCAGTACTTC
CSVEVASGGTQYF
>.|TRBV9|many|TRBJ2-3
TGTGCCTCTAAACCGGGGTTGAGCACAGATACGCAGTATTTT
CASKPGLSTDTQYF
>.|TRBV5-4|many|TRBJ2-7
TGTGCCAGCAGCGTTACAGGGCCCTACGAGCAGTACTTC
CASSVTGPYEQYF
>.|TRBV7-9|.|TRBJ2-5
TGTGCCAGCAGCTTAGAAGACGGACAAGAGACCCAGTACTTC
CASSLEDGQETQYF
>.|TRBV29-1|many|TRBJ1-1
TGCAGCGCCGAGGGTCCAGGTATCACTGAAGCTTTCTTT
CSAEGPGITEAFF
>.|TRBV7-2|few|TRBJ2-7
TGTGCCAGCAGCTTAGGCTCCGGATGGGGGCAGTACTTC
CASSLGSGWGQYF
>TRBD2|TRBV6-1|.|TRBJ2-1
TGTGCCAATTCGCGGGAGGGGGCCTACAATGAGCAGTTCTTC
CANSREGAYNEQFF
>.|TRBV28|few|TRBJ2-4
TGTGCCAGCAGTCTCGAACAGGGCTTTGGCAAAAACATTCAGTACTTC
CASSLEQGFGKNIQYF
>TRBD2|TRBV12-3/TRBV12-4|few|TRBJ2-1
TGTGCCAGCACTCCGATATCTAAAGCGGGAAGCTCCTACAATGAGCAGTTCTTC
CASTPISKAGSSYNEQFF
>TRBD1|TRBV6-2/TRBV6-3|many|TRBJ1-2
TGTGCCAGCAACCCGACAGGGAACTATGGCTACACCTTC
CASNPTGNYGYTF
>TRBD2|TRBV4-1|many|TRBJ2-7
TGCGCCAGCAGCCGGACTAGCGGCTCCTACGAGCAGTACTTC
CASSRTSGSYEQYF
>TRBD2|TRBV7-3|many|TRBJ2-1
TGTGCCAGCAGCTTAAGGGATGGGGGACTAGGTTCCTACAATGAGCAGTTCTTC
CASSLRDGGLGSYNEQFF
>.|TRBV7-6|few|TRBJ1-1
TGTGCCAGCAGCTCCGCTTTGAACACTGAAGCTTTCTTT
CASSSALNTEAFF
>TRBD2|TRBV20-1|medium-sized|TRBJ2-7
TGCAGTGCTCCTAGCGGGAGGGCGCTGGGTGGGGTGTTC
CSAPSGRALGGVF
>TRBD1|TRBV7-9|.|TRBJ2-5
TGTGCCAGCAGCCTGACAGGGGCCGGTAACAGGGAGACCCAGTACTTC
CASSLTGAGNRETQYF